This T cell receptor beta chain was found in a study of Graves' ophthalmopathy and Graves' hyperthyroidism. Study-level results: Ophthalmopathy versus stable hyperthyroidism: 13-signature model gave 85% to 90% sensitivity, less than 83% specificity.

Amplification of the TCR beta CDR3 regions used RNA transcripts (as template). HTBI primers served in a first-round RT-PCR, which a second-round multiplex PCR followed. TCRdb redid the calling of the multiplex PCR reads with MiXCR, one entry per CDR3 protein. This table has approximately 410,000 distinct CDR3 sequences, over 15% appearing once. This clonotype was detected many times. What it binds is unknown. Patients were left out if they had other autoimmune diseases, uncontrolled infections, pregnancy or lactation. With 0 bases removed from V and 2 bases from J, the gap between germline ends came to 19 bases. Germline V CDR1 and CDR2: SGHDN, FVKESK. The CDR3 has 18 residues.

Material for sequencing was peripheral blood. This TCR derives from a woman aged 18-35 years with stable Graves' hyperthyroidism. The rearrangement joins TRBV14 to TRBJ1-1, with D possibly matching TRBD1 (5 bases). CDR3 DNA sequence: TGTGCCAGCAGCCAAGATAGGGCAGGGAGAATGGTCAACACTGAAGCTTTCTTT. This sequence encodes CASSQDRAGRMVNTEAFF.